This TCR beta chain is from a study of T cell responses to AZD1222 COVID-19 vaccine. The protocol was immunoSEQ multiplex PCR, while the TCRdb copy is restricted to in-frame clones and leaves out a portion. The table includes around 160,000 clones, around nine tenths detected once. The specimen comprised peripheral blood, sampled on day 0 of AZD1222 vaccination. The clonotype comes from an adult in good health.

The CDR3 protein is CASSLLRETQYF. The CDR3 bases are TGTGCCAGCAGCTTGTTGCGAGAGACCCAGTACTTC. This chain connects TRBV7-2 to TRBJ2-5; unclear D gene. Between the trimmed V and J ends, which lost 3 bases and 4 bases, there was a span of 6 bases. The CDR3 sequence is 12 residues long. Germline V gene lookup returns CDR1 SGHTA and CDR2 FQGNSA.